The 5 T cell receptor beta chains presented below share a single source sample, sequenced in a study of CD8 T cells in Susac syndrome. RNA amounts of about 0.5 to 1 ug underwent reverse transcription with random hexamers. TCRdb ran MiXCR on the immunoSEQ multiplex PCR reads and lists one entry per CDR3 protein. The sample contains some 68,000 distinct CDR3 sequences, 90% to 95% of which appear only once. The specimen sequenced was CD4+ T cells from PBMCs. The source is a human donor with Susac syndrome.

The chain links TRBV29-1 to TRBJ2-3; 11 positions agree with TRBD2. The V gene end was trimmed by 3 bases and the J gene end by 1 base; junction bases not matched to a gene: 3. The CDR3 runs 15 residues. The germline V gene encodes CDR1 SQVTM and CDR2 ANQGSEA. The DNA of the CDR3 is TGCAGCGTTGACGCACTAGCGGGGGGCACAGATACGCAGTATTTT. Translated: CSVDALAGGTDTQYF.

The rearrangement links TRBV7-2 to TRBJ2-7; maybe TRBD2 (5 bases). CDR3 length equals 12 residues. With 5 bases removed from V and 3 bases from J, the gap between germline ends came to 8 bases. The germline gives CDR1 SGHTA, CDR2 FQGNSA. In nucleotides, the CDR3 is TGTGCCAGCAGCCCGGGGTTCTACGAGCAGTACTTC. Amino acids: CASSPGFYEQYF.

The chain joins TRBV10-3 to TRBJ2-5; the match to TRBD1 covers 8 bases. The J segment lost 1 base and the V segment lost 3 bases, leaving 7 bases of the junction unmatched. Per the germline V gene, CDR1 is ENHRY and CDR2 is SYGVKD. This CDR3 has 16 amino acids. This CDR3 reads CAISDVGQGLQETQYF. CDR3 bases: TGTGCCATCAGTGATGTAGGACAGGGCCTCCAAGAGACCCAGTACTTC.

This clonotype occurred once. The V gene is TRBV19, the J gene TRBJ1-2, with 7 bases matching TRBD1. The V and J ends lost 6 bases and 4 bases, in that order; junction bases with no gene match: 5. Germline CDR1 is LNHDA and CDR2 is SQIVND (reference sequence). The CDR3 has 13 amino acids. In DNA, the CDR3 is TGTGCCAGTAGCGGAGGGACAGTCTATGGCTACACCTTC. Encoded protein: CASSGGTVYGYTF.

CDR3 coding DNA: TGTGCCAGCAGTTACTCGGACAGGGGCGAGCAGTACTTC. Encoded protein: CASSYSDRGEQYF. The V call is TRBV6-2 or TRBV6-3, the J call TRBJ2-7; 9 bases are shared with TRBD1. V lost 0 bases and J lost 6; bases outside the gene matches: 0. Per the germline V gene, CDR1 is MNHEY and CDR2 is SVGEGT. The CDR3 is 13 residues long.